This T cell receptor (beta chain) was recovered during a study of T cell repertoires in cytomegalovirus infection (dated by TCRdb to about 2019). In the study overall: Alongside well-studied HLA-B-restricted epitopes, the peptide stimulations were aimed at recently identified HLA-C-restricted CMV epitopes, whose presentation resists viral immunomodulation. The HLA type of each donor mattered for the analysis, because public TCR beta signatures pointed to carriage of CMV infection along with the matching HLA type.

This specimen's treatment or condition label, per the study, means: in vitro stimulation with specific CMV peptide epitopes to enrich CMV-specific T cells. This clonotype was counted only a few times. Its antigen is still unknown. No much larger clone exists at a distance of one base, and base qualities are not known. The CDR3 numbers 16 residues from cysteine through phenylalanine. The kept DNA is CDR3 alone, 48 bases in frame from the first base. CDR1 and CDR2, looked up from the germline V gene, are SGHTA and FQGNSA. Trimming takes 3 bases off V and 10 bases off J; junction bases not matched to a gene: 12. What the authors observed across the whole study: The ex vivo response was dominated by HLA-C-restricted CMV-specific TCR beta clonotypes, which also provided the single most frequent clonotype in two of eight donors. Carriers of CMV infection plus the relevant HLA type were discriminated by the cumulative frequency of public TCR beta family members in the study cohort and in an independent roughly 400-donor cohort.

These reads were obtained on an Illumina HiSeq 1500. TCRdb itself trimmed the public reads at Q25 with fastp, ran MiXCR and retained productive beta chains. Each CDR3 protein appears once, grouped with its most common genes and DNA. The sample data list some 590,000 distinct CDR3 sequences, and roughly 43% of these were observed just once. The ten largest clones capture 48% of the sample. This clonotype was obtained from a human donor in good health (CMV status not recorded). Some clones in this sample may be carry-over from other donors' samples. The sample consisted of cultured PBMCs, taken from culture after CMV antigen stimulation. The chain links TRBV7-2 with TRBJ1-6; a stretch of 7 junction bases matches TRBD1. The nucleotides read TGTGCCAGCAGCTTCTCTTCGGGGACAGCCGGCTCACCCCTCCACTTT. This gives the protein CASSFSSGTAGSPLHF.